Below, one TCR beta chain is given with its context. Its target is unknown. A read error may produce the germline difference seen at one junction end. TCRdb re-analysed the multiplex PCR reads in MiXCR, keeping a single row per CDR3 protein. The sample has approximately 150,000 distinct CDR3 sequences, 30% to 35% seen once. The sample belongs to a study of breast tumors, draining lymph nodes, adjacent tissues. Points from the study as a whole: The data were judged consistent with most tumor T cells coming from lymph node and expanding in tumor. Tumors had less TCR diversity than lymph nodes, more than nontumor tissue. That most tumor T cells come from lymph nodes remained unproven. Luminal-like breast cancer showed significantly higher tumor–nontumor repertoire similarity than basal-like.

This CDR3 has 15 amino acids. Germline-derived CDR1 and CDR2 are SGDLS and YYNGEE. Samples came from axillary lymph nodes draining the breast cancer. The source of this sequence is a female donor with breast cancer. Some clones in this sample may be carry-over from other donors' samples. The sequenced material came from axillary lymph node tissue. The chain has TRBV9 and TRBJ2-2; TRBD1 matches at 8 bases. Here the CDR3 reads CASSGGQGKHRGAVF. In DNA form, the CDR3 reads TGTGCCAGCAGCGGCGGACAGGGCAAACACCGGGGAGCTGTTTTT.